The T cell receptor (beta chain) described here comes from a study of T cell changes during pregnancy in multiple sclerosis. Using immunoSEQ multiplex PCR, the repertoire was profiled, and TCRdb retains in-frame clones only, with some absent. This table holds around 62,000 clones, 93% found once. The CDR3 length is 13 residues. Deletions cut 3 bases from V and 8 bases from J, with 11 bases between. Germline values: CDR1 MNHEY, CDR2 SMNVEV (reference sequence). The J gene is TRBJ2-1, the V gene TRBV27; D might be TRBD2 (6 bases). This TCR was sampled from a female donor with multiple sclerosis, enrolled in a pregnancy study. This specimen was CD8+ T cells from peripheral blood mononuclear cells, taken in the second trimester of pregnancy. The DNA of the CDR3 is TGTGCCAGCAGTTTTGGGGGAGGCGATGAGCAGTTCTTC. Its protein is CASSFGGGDEQFF.